This T cell receptor (beta chain) was retrieved from a study of blood T cell repertoires in COVID-19. In the study overall: The origin of the acute and convalescent COVID-19 samples was the United States, Italy and Spain. The cDNA or gDNA used as material had been derived from T cells, B-cell-depleted T cells, or PBMCs.

In the authors' methods: Scientists estimated how many nucleated cells there were by amplifying reference gene primers. TCRdb's copy holds only in-frame clones and misses some; the assay was immunoSEQ multiplex PCR. Clone size and V and J calls were adopted from that table, with D and trimming inferred from the DNA. The data hold 90,000 to 120,000 clones, with about 75% observed a single time. Germline V lookup: CDR1 SGHTA, CDR2 FQGNSA. The ends were cut back, 3 bases at V and 5 bases at J, with 10 bases in the middle. This CDR3 contains 13 residues. Material: peripheral blood. The chain links TRBV7-2 to TRBJ2-5; D possibly corresponds to TRBD2 (6 bases). The TCR originated in an elderly man with acute or convalescent COVID-19. The CDR3 bases are TGTGCCAGCAGCTTCGCCCGGGGGGAGACCCAGTACTTC. Translating it yields CASSFARGETQYF.